These T cell receptor beta chains were read from a single sample in a study of T cell changes during pregnancy in multiple sclerosis. Generated by immunoSEQ multiplex PCR, the TCRdb table keeps only in-frame clones and is missing some. The repertoire includes over 45,000 clones, around 90% of them detected once, and approximately 0.21% sits in the top ten. Material: CD4+ T cells from peripheral blood mononuclear cells, obtained in the second trimester of pregnancy. These receptors were taken from a female donor with multiple sclerosis, enrolled in a pregnancy study. Each CDR3 is given with its conserved first and last residue. D genes are given only for firm matches. Size tells how often a clone was seen (once, few, many) or the class of an expanded clone, and some rows leave it out.

size	V	J	D	DNA	CDR3
once	TRBV19	TRBJ2-7	TRBD2	TGTGCCAGTAGTGCCCGGGACTACCTCTACGAGCAGTACTTC	CASSARDYLYEQYF
.	TRBV2	TRBJ2-1	TRBD1	TGTGCCAGCATCGCGGACAGGGGAGATGAGCAGTTCTTC	CASIADRGDEQFF
.	TRBV7-2	TRBJ2-5	.	TGTGCCAGCAGCTTGTCCAGGGTGGAGACCCAGTACTTC	CASSLSRVETQYF
.	TRBV2	TRBJ2-3	TRBD1	TGTGCCAGCAGTGAGGTCAGGGGGCAAGATACGCAGTATTTT	CASSEVRGQDTQYF
.	TRBV30	TRBJ2-2	.	TGTGCCTGGAGTCGACTTCACGGCGGGGAGCTGTTTTTT	CAWSRLHGGELFF
.	TRBV6-5	TRBJ2-1	TRBD2	TGTGCCAGCAGTCGGGATAGCGGGAGCGGCAATGAGCAGTTCTTC	CASSRDSGSGNEQFF
.	TRBV30	TRBJ1-1	.	TGTGCCTGGAGTTCCCTGGTCGGCAGGGGGAACACTGAAGCTTTCTTT	CAWSSLVGRGNTEAFF
.	TRBV28	TRBJ2-1	TRBD2	TGTGCCAGCAGTTTTGTGGGACTAGCGGGGAGGAAGGGGCCAAGTGAGCAGTTCTTC	CASSFVGLAGRKGPSEQFF
once	TRBV30	TRBJ2-2	.	TGTGCCTGGAGTGTACGGAGCGGAACGGCCGGGGAGCTGTTTTTT	CAWSVRSGTAGELFF
.	TRBV9	TRBJ1-1	TRBD1	TGTGCCAGCAGCCCAAGGTCGGACAGGGGCACTGAAGCTTTCTTT	CASSPRSDRGTEAFF
.	TRBV9	TRBJ2-1	TRBD2	TGTGCCAGCAGCGTGACAAGCGGGAGGGTACGCAATGAGCAGTTCTTC	CASSVTSGRVRNEQFF
.	TRBV4-1	TRBJ1-1	TRBD1	TGCGCCAGCAGCCGGGTAGCCCCGGGGACAGGGGGAACGAACACTGAAGCTTTCTTT	CASSRVAPGTGGTNTEAFF
.	TRBV2	TRBJ1-1	.	TGTGCCAGCAGTGGCGACGGGGTAGCGAACACTGAAGCTTTCTTT	CASSGDGVANTEAFF
.	TRBV7-8	TRBJ1-1	.	TGTGCCAGCAGCTTAGGAGGAGGTCTCTACACTGAAGCTTTCTTT	CASSLGGGLYTEAFF
.	TRBV23-1	TRBJ2-1	.	TGCGCCAGCAGTCACCCGGGAGAAGTCTCCTACAATGAGCAGTTCTTC	CASSHPGEVSYNEQFF
once	TRBV5-6	TRBJ1-2	.	TGTGCCAGCACCCCACAGGGCCGCTATGGCTACACCTTC	CASTPQGRYGYTF
once	TRBV4-2	TRBJ2-2	TRBD2	TGTGCCAGCAGCCAAGAGAGGGTAGCGGGAGATGTGGGGGAGCTGTTTTTT	CASSQERVAGDVGELFF
.	TRBV30	TRBJ1-5	TRBD1	TGTGCCTGGAGTGGAGGGACAGGGGGCGATCAGCCCCAGCATTTT	CAWSGGTGGDQPQHF
.	TRBV7-3	TRBJ1-1	.	TGTGCCAGCAGCTTAAACGGGGGGATGAACACTGAAGCTTTCTTT	CASSLNGGMNTEAFF
.	TRBV28	TRBJ2-5	.	TGTGCCAGCAGGGGGGGGCTCCAAGAGACCCAGTACTTC	CASRGGLQETQYF
.	TRBV5-1	TRBJ1-4	.	TGCGCCAGCAGCTTGGGACAGGATAATGAAAAACTGTTTTTT	CASSLGQDNEKLFF
.	TRBV15	TRBJ1-5	TRBD1	TGTGCCACCAGCAGCCGGGACAGTAGCCATCAGCCCCAGCATTTT	CATSSRDSSHQPQHF
few	TRBV6-6	TRBJ1-6	.	TGTGCCAGCAGTCCTACAGGGCATTATAATTCACCCCTCCACTTT	CASSPTGHYNSPLHF
.	TRBV19	TRBJ2-1	TRBD2	TGTGCCAGTAGTCCGGGCGGGGGGTACTACAATGAGCAGTTCTTC	CASSPGGGYYNEQFF
.	TRBV5-1	TRBJ1-1	.	TGCGCCAGCAGCTTGTGGTCAGGGGAAGGGACTGAAGCTTTCTTT	CASSLWSGEGTEAFF
.	TRBV6-1	TRBJ1-1	.	TGTGCCAGCAGTACGCAACCTAGGGGTTTATTAGCTTTCTTT	CASSTQPRGLLAFF
.	TRBV7-9	TRBJ2-2	.	TGTGCCAGCAGGCCCGGACGGCCCGAGGGCACCGGGGAGCTGTTTTTT	CASRPGRPEGTGELFF
.	TRBV15	TRBJ1-1	.	TGTGCCACCAGCAGTTATAATATGAACACTGAAGCTTTCTTT	CATSSYNMNTEAFF
.	TRBV30	TRBJ2-1	.	TGTGCCTGGAGTTATGGGCCTCTTTTGAATGAGCAGTTCTTC	CAWSYGPLLNEQFF
.	TRBV7-3	TRBJ1-2	.	TGTGCCAGCAGCTTATCAGGGGCTGCCAACTATGGCTACACCTTC	CASSLSGAANYGYTF
.	TRBV6-5	TRBJ2-2	TRBD1	TGTGCCAGCAGGACCGACAGGGTGGGCGGGGAGCTGTTTTTT	CASRTDRVGGELFF
few	TRBV4-1	TRBJ2-1	.	TGCGCCAGCAGCCAACCTACCTCACGGAATGAGCAGTTCTTC	CASSQPTSRNEQFF
.	TRBV30	TRBJ1-4	TRBD1	TGTGCCTGGAAAGCAGGGGGCGGAGGAGGTGAAAAACTGTTTTTT	CAWKAGGGGGEKLFF
.	TRBV28	TRBJ1-5	.	TGTGCCAGCAGAGGGGGGGGAACGGGGCAGCCCCAGCATTTT	CASRGGGTGQPQHF
.	TRBV29-1	TRBJ2-3	TRBD2	TGCAGCGCTTCGACTAGCGGGGGGGCCTCACCTAGCACAGATACGCAGTATTTT	CSASTSGGASPSTDTQYF
.	TRBV7-6	TRBJ2-1	TRBD1	TGTGCCAGCAGCTTTTCGACAGGGGGCCTCTACAATGAGCAGTTCTTC	CASSFSTGGLYNEQFF
once	TRBV2	TRBJ2-1	.	TGTGCCAGCAGGGAGTACAATGAGCAGTTCTTC	CASREYNEQFF
.	TRBV5-1	TRBJ2-7	TRBD2	TGCGCCAGCAGTTCCTTGGGGGGAGCGGGACTAGACGAGCAGTACTTC	CASSSLGGAGLDEQYF
once	TRBV6-1	TRBJ2-7	TRBD1	TGTGCCAGCAGTGAACGGACAGGACCCTACGAGCAGTACTTC	CASSERTGPYEQYF
.	TRBV5-1	TRBJ1-2	TRBD1	TGCGCCAGCAGCCCGGGACAGGGGGCATACTATGGCTACACCTTC	CASSPGQGAYYGYTF
once	TRBV6-1	TRBJ2-7	TRBD2	TGTGCCAGCAGTATAACAGCGGGGGGGACAGAGCTACAGTACTTC	CASSITAGGTELQYF
.	TRBV5-4	TRBJ1-1	TRBD1	TGTGCCAGCAGCACCAGAGACAGGGACGCTTTCTTT	CASSTRDRDAFF
once	TRBV25-1	TRBJ1-1	TRBD1	TGTGCCAGCAGTGAATTTTCGGACAGGGCCAACACTGAAGCTTTCTTT	CASSEFSDRANTEAFF
few	TRBV9	TRBJ2-1	.	TGTGCCAGCAGCGTAGAAGGCTGGGCTGAGCAGTTCTTC	CASSVEGWAEQFF
.	TRBV9	TRBJ2-1	TRBD2	TGTGCCAGCAGCCCAGACTTGCGGGGGGGGAACAATGAGCAGTTCTTC	CASSPDLRGGNNEQFF
.	TRBV30	TRBJ1-1	.	TGTGCCTGGAGTGTACAGTTAGGTTGGACTGAAGCTTTCTTT	CAWSVQLGWTEAFF
.	TRBV7-9	TRBJ2-5	.	TGTGCCAGCAGCTTAGACCTAGCGCCAGAGACCCAGTACTTC	CASSLDLAPETQYF
.	TRBV7-2	TRBJ1-6	.	TGTGCCAGCAGCTTTGAGGCCTATAATTCACCCCTCCACTTT	CASSFEAYNSPLHF
.	TRBV4-1	TRBJ1-4	TRBD1	TGCGCCAGCAGCGTAGGACAGGGAAGTGGAAAACTGTTTTTT	CASSVGQGSGKLFF
.	TRBV7-2	TRBJ2-5	TRBD2	TGTGCCAGCAGCTTAGGGGCGGGAGGGCCCTGGGAGACCCAGTACTTC	CASSLGAGGPWETQYF
.	TRBV5-4	TRBJ1-3	.	TGTGCCAGCAGCTTGGGGCAGGACAGAAATTTT	CASSLGQDRNF
.	TRBV28	TRBJ2-5	TRBD2	TGTGCCAGCAGTCCACGACTAGCGGGAGCTGAAGAGACCCAGTACTTC	CASSPRLAGAEETQYF
.	TRBV19	TRBJ2-1	.	TGTGCCAGTAGTATCGCGGTATCAAATGAGCAGTTCTTC	CASSIAVSNEQFF
.	TRBV30	TRBJ2-2	.	TGTGCCTGGAGTTTGGCAGGCGCGAACACCGGGGAGCTGTTTTTT	CAWSLAGANTGELFF
.	TRBV2	TRBJ2-4	TRBD1	TGTGCCAGCAGTGACTTCGGGGGAAAGACAGGGGGGTACATTCAGTACTTC	CASSDFGGKTGGYIQYF
.	TRBV9	TRBJ2-7	.	TGTGCCAGCAGCCCATACGAGCAGTACTTC	CASSPYEQYF
.	TRBV9	TRBJ2-7	TRBD2	TGTGCCAGCAGCGTCTCGGGACTAGAGGCGGCCGAGCAGTACTTC	CASSVSGLEAAEQYF
.	TRBV5-1	TRBJ2-5	TRBD2	TGCGCCAGCAGCCCGACTAGCGGGGCGGAGACCCAGTACTTC	CASSPTSGAETQYF
.	TRBV19	TRBJ2-3	TRBD2	TGTGCCAGTAGTACCCTAACGTGGGACGTCACCGGGACTAGCGGAGAAAGCCCAGATACGCAGTATTTT	CASSTLTWDVTGTSGESPDTQYF
.	TRBV4-2	TRBJ2-2	TRBD2	TGTGCCAGCAGCCAAGTACCAGCGGGAGTAGTCAAGGACACCGGGGAGCTGTTTTTT	CASSQVPAGVVKDTGELFF